This T cell receptor beta chain emerged from a study of PD-1 blockade in mismatch repair-deficient tumors. Turning to the study itself: Patients had approximately 11 mismatch repair-deficient cancer types and were previously treated and progressing.

This clone appeared once. Trimming stripped 1 base from V and 1 base from J, with 13 bases between. The CDR3 consists of 17 residues. Germline CDR1 reads SGHDN; CDR2 reads FVKESK. TCRdb keeps only in-frame clones here, not all; method: immunoSEQ multiplex PCR. The data contain about 40,000 clones, roughly 77% of them singletons. Mismatch repair deficiency was confirmed in all patients, by PCR or immunohistochemistry. TCR sequencing covered a few patients who responded to pembrolizumab. The sample here was peripheral blood, taken 4 weeks after starting pembrolizumab. The chain couples TRBV14 to TRBJ2-2; D gene unclear. This TCR was recovered from an adult with mismatch repair-deficient cancer. CDR3 sequence: CASSQVVFGRNTGELFF. In nucleotides, the CDR3 is TGTGCCAGCAGCCAAGTAGTTTTCGGTAGGAACACCGGGGAGCTGTTTTTT.